The next 32 T cell receptor beta chains were all read from a single sample in a study of cytotoxic CD8 clonotypes in ibrutinib-treated CLL. TCRdb's table, derived via immunoSEQ multiplex PCR, lists solely in-frame clones and lacks some. In the table there are approximately 340,000 clones, roughly two thirds of which are singletons. The specimen comprised PBMCs, sampled after 36 months of ibrutinib treatment. These receptors came from a human donor with chronic lymphocytic leukemia.

This clone was counted between two and nine times. The CDR3 region is CASAIRGGQGQETQYF. The CDR3, as DNA: TGTGCCAGCGCCATAAGGGGAGGACAGGGCCAAGAGACCCAGTACTTC. This chain joins TRBV19 and TRBJ2-5; 8 nucleotides line up with TRBD1. The CDR3 is made up of 16 amino acids. The ends lost 9 bases at V and 1 base at J; junction bases unmatched: 13. Germline V gives CDR1 LNHDA, CDR2 SQIVND (reference sequence).

This chain joins TRBV5-1 and TRBJ2-3; D might be TRBD2 (7 bases). The CDR3 spans 15 residues. Germline V gene sequence: CDR1 SGHRS, CDR2 YFSETQ. Trimming stripped 0 bases from V and 4 bases from J, with 12 bases between. CDR3 coding DNA: TGCGCCAGCAGCTTGGTCGGGGGGCCCGCAGATACGCAGTATTTT. Protein product: CASSLVGGPADTQYF.

This clone was recorded only once. This chain links TRBV19 with TRBJ2-7; 9 positions match TRBD2. The germline V gene has CDR1 LNHDA and CDR2 SQIVND (reference sequence). V lost 4 bases to trimming and J lost 3 bases; unmatched junction nucleotides: 4. This CDR3 region has 14 residues. Here the CDR3 reads CASSTSGNFYEQYF. The CDR3 coding sequence is TGTGCCAGTAGTACTAGCGGGAATTTCTACGAGCAGTACTTC.

V gene TRBV6-1 combines with J gene TRBJ1-2, with no clear D. Germline assignment: CDR1 MNHNS and CDR2 SASEGT. CDR3 length equals 15 residues. V shed 3 bases and J shed 5 bases, with 16 bases lying between them. For the CDR3, the DNA is TGTGCCAGCAGTGACGTACCAGGTTCGGAGTATGGCTACACCTTC. Protein: CASSDVPGSEYGYTF.

In this sample, this clone turned up a few times. This chain uses TRBV5-4 with TRBJ2-7; the match to TRBD1 covers 9 bases. J lost 3 bases, V lost 4 bases, and 11 bases had no gene match. The CDR3 covers 16 residues. CDR1 and CDR2 (germline): SGHNT, YYREEE (reference sequence). Here the CDR3 DNA reads TGTGCCAGCAGCCCGACAGAGGGACAGGGACGCTACGAGCAGTACTTC. Protein: CASSPTEGQGRYEQYF. The full variable domain, its missing parts supplied by reference TRBV5-4 and TRBJ2-7, is ETGVTQSPTHLIKTRGQQVTLRCSSQSGHNTVSWYQQALGQGPQFIFQYYREEENGRGNFPPRFSGLQFPNYSSELNVNALELDDSALYLCASSPTEGQGRYEQYFGPGTRLTVT.

The table lists this clone with a count of one. The gene calls are TRBV29-1 and TRBJ1-1; D unresolved. V was trimmed by 3 bases and J by 3 bases, leaving 8 bases between them. The CDR3 spans 12 residues. Germline CDR1 is SQVTM and CDR2 is ANQGSEA. The chain's CDR3 is CSVDGSYTEAFF. DNA of the CDR3: TGCAGCGTTGACGGCAGTTACACTGAAGCTTTCTTT.

The V gene is TRBV4-2, the J gene TRBJ2-3; perhaps D is TRBD1 or TRBD2 (5 bases each). The CDR3 has 15 residues. Germline CDR1 is LGHNA and CDR2 is YNFKEQ. Trimming took 0 bases from V and 4 from J, leaving 11 bases between them. CDR3 region: CASSQDGGTSDTQYF. CDR3 coding DNA: TGTGCCAGCAGCCAAGATGGGGGTACCTCAGATACGCAGTATTTT.

The J gene is TRBJ1-6, the V gene TRBV18; TRBD1 matches at 9 bases. CDR3 size: 16 residues. Germline lookup yields CDR1 KGHSH and CDR2 LQKENI. After removal of 3 bases from V and 9 bases from J, the junction contained 9 bases not matched to a gene. In DNA, the CDR3 is TGTGCCAGCTCACCTGAATCCGGGACAGGGACTTCACCCCTCCACTTT. Protein: CASSPESGTGTSPLHF.

The gene calls are TRBV29-1 and TRBJ2-7, with D maybe TRBD2 (5 bases). Looked up from germline, CDR1 is SQVTM and CDR2 is ANQGSEA. V shed 3 bases and J shed 6 bases, with 9 bases lying between them. CDR3 size: 11 residues. The CDR3 here is CSVDSGFEQYF. The CDR3 DNA follows: TGCAGCGTTGACTCGGGGTTCGAGCAGTACTTC.

This clone was counted a single time. The gene calls are TRBV5-1 and TRBJ1-1; D not resolved. The ends were cut back, 4 bases at V and 3 bases at J, with 10 bases in the middle. Germline values: CDR1 SGHRS, CDR2 YFSETQ. CDR3 length: 13 residues. The chain's CDR3 is CASSPTRHTEAFF. The CDR3 bases are TGCGCCAGCAGCCCCACAAGGCACACTGAAGCTTTCTTT.

This clone was observed a single time. At one boundary the junction diverges from the germline segment, which might be a read error. The chain joins TRBV4-1 to TRBJ2-3; the match to TRBD1 covers 10 bases. This CDR3 has 15 residues. Germline V gene data show CDR1 as MGHRA and CDR2 as YSYEKL. CDR3 sequence: CASSQQSNPTGGEDF. The CDR3 region has the DNA TGCGCCAGCAGCCAACAGAGTAACCCGACAGGGGGCGAAGATTTT.

This sequence joins TRBV15 and TRBJ2-1, with 10 bases matching TRBD1. The germline gives CDR1 LNHNV, CDR2 YYDKDF (reference sequence). This CDR3 contains 15 residues. With 8 bases clipped from V and 7 bases from J, the junction kept 11 bases outside the gene matches. CDR3 in DNA: TGTGCCACCCTCCTGACCGGGACAGGGGAAAATGAGCAGTTCTTC. It encodes CATLLTGTGENEQFF.

The chain couples TRBV18 to TRBJ2-4; D uncertain. Germline V gene lookup returns CDR1 KGHSH and CDR2 LQKENI. V lost 3 bases and J 0 bases, leaving 15 bases between the germline ends. The CDR3 covers 17 residues. CDR3 residues: CASSPLFGTQAKNIQYF. The CDR3 DNA reads as TGTGCCAGCTCACCCCTTTTCGGCACCCAAGCCAAAAACATTCAGTACTTC.

The chain links TRBV7-2 to TRBJ2-1; no reliable D call. Germline CDR1 and CDR2: SGHTA and FQGNSA. The CDR3 totals 13 residues. Trimming removed 3 bases at V and 4 bases at J, with 7 bases between. The CDR3 region has the DNA TGTGCCAGCAGCTTGACACCTTACAATGAGCAGTTCTTC. Amino acids: CASSLTPYNEQFF.

V is TRBV4-1 and J is TRBJ1-2, with D tentatively TRBD1 (5 bases). Per the germline V gene, CDR1 is MGHRA and CDR2 is YSYEKL. The V end was cut by 0 bases, the J end by 4 bases, with 18 bases between. This CDR3 is built from 17 residues. The CDR3 region has the DNA TGCGCCAGCAGCCAAGAGATCAACGGCAGGGTGGCCTATGGCTACACCTTC. Its translation: CASSQEINGRVAYGYTF.

This clone was picked up one time. V usage is TRBV6-5 and J usage is TRBJ1-1, with D hard to call. The CDR3 has 16 amino acids. Trimming pared 0 bases from V and 1 base from J, leaving 12 bases between. Looked up from germline, CDR1 is MNHEY and CDR2 is SVGAGI. In nucleotides, the CDR3 is TGTGCCAGCAGTTACTCGTTAGGCCAAGCGAACACTGAAGCTTTCTTT. Residues: CASSYSLGQANTEAFF.

V and J are TRBV2 and TRBJ1-2; D ambiguous. The CDR3 consists of 13 residues. V was cut by 4 bases and J by 0 bases, with 6 bases left in between. Germline lookup yields CDR1 SNHLY and CDR2 FYNNEI. The DNA of the CDR3 is TGTGCCAGCAGTGGGGTAGCTAACTATGGCTACACCTTC. Protein product: CASSGVANYGYTF.

Here the CDR3 DNA reads TGCGCCAGCAGCCAGGGGCCCGGGGGGCCCCAGCATTTT. The encoded protein is CASSQGPGGPQHF. The V call is TRBV4-3, the J call TRBJ1-5, with a possible D match to TRBD1 (5 bases). The CDR3 runs to 13 residues. CDR1 and CDR2 (germline): LGHNA, YSLEER. The ends were cut back, 3 bases at V and 9 bases at J, with 12 bases in the middle.

This chain joins TRBV27 and TRBJ2-2; D gene unclear. Germline V gene sequence: CDR1 MNHEY, CDR2 SMNVEV (reference sequence). Trimming stripped 5 bases from V and 5 bases from J, with 3 bases between. This CDR3 region has 11 residues. The CDR3 loop is CASSQTGELFF. The CDR3 DNA reads TGTGCCAGCAGTCAAACCGGGGAGCTGTTTTTT.

CDR3: CASSQDRGFYGYTF. As DNA, the CDR3 is TGTGCCAGCAGCCAAGACAGGGGGTTCTATGGCTACACCTTC. This chain links TRBV14 with TRBJ1-2, with 7 bases lining up with TRBD1. There are 14 residues in the CDR3. The J segment lost 4 bases and the V segment lost 0 bases, leaving 2 bases of the junction unmatched. CDR1 SGHDN and CDR2 FVKESK come from the germline V gene.

The chain joins TRBV5-1 to TRBJ1-4; no clear D gene. Trimming pared 1 base from V and 8 bases from J, leaving 12 bases between. CDR1 is SGHRS, CDR2 YFSETQ, per germline. The length of the CDR3 is 14 residues. CDR3 sequence (DNA): TGCGCCAGCAGCTTGACAGCCGGAGGGGAAAAACTGTTTTTT. Its protein is CASSLTAGGEKLFF. Using reference TRBV5-1 and TRBJ1-4 for the parts outside the CDR3, the full variable domain is KAGVTQTPRYLIKTRGQQVTLSCSPISGHRSVSWYQQTPGQGLQFLFEYFSETQRNKGNFPGRFSGRQFSNSRSEMNVSTLELGDSALYLCASSLTAGGEKLFFGSGTQLSVL.

The CDR3 coding sequence is TGCGCCAGCAGCCAAGATTCGGGGGTCGGTCAGCCCCAGCATTTT. It translates to CASSQDSGVGQPQHF. The chain uses TRBV4-1 and TRBJ1-5, with D possibly matching TRBD1 (5 bases). Deletions cut 0 bases from V and 6 bases from J, with 12 bases between. The CDR3 is 15 amino acids. Germline CDR1 is MGHRA and CDR2 is YSYEKL.

The chain's CDR3 is CASSGSGLTRETQYF. The CDR3, as DNA: TGTGCCAGCAGCGGTAGCGGGCTCACCAGGGAGACCCAGTACTTC. The chain employs TRBV9 and TRBJ2-5; 7 nucleotides line up with TRBD2. The CDR3 extends over 15 amino acids. V shed 3 bases and J 5 bases; nucleotides not matched to a gene: 10. Germline V gene lookup returns CDR1 SGDLS and CDR2 YYNGEE.

The chain combines TRBV7-2 with TRBJ1-2; possible D gene TRBD1, 6 bases. The CDR3 has 16 residues. V was shortened by 5 bases and J by 2 bases, with 18 bases between the two germline ends. Germline CDR1 and CDR2: SGHTA and FQGNSA. This CDR3 is CASSRFGQFSNYGYTF. DNA for the CDR3: TGTGCCAGCAGCAGATTCGGACAGTTCTCCAACTATGGCTACACCTTC.

This clone has a handful of counts. This chain links TRBV5-1 with TRBJ2-7; 7 nucleotides match TRBD1. Germline assignment: CDR1 SGHRS and CDR2 YFSETQ. V lost 3 bases to trimming and J lost 6 bases; unmatched junction nucleotides: 6. There are 13 residues in the CDR3. The CDR3 coding sequence is TGCGCCAGCAGCTCTCGACAGGGTACCGAGCAGTACTTC. It codes for CASSSRQGTEQYF.

This sequence joins TRBV6-1 and TRBJ2-3; 7 bases fit TRBD2. The CDR3 contains 17 residues. The trim removed 1 base at V and 6 bases at J, leaving 13 bases unmatched. Germline CDR1 reads MNHNS; CDR2 reads SASEGT. CDR3 sequence reads: CASSEDLRGGSGDTQYF. CDR3 nucleotides: TGTGCCAGCAGTGAAGATTTAAGGGGAGGGTCCGGGGATACGCAGTATTTT.

The chain couples TRBV15 to TRBJ2-7; no clear D gene. From germline, CDR1 is LNHNV and CDR2 YYDKDF (reference sequence). V was shortened by 1 base and J by 1 base, with 8 bases between the two germline ends. The CDR3 extends over 14 amino acids. CDR3 nucleotide sequence: TGTGCCACCAGCAGAGTGGCATTATCCTACGAGCAGTACTTC. This codes for CATSRVALSYEQYF.

The DNA of the CDR3 is TGCAGCGCAGCTGGAAACACCATATATTTT. This gives the protein CSAAGNTIYF. The rearrangement links TRBV29-1 to TRBJ1-3; D gene uncertain. The ends were cut back, 7 bases at V and 2 bases at J, with 3 bases in the middle. CDR3 length equals 10 residues. CDR1 is SQVTM and CDR2 is ANQGSEA in the germline V gene. The entire variable domain, with the rest obtained from reference TRBV29-1 and TRBJ1-3, is as follows: SAVISQKPSRDICQRGTSLTIQCQVDSQVTMMFWYRQQPGQSLTLIATANQGSEATYESGFVIDKFPISRPNLTFSTLTVSNMSPEDSSIYLCSAAGNTIYFGEGSWLTVV.

The genes are TRBV27 and TRBJ1-6, with no clear D. V lost 8 bases and J lost 9, with 2 bases in between. The CDR3 has 9 residues. Per the germline V gene, CDR1 is MNHEY and CDR2 is SMNVEV (reference sequence). Written as DNA, the CDR3 is TGTGCCAGCCTTTCACCCCTCCACTTT. It codes for CASLSPLHF.

The chain has TRBV9 and TRBJ2-1, with TRBD2 matching 9 bases. CDR3 size: 14 residues. The germline gives CDR1 SGDLS, CDR2 YYNGEE. V was pared by 6 bases and J by 4 bases, with 5 bases of the junction left unmatched. The CDR3 region has the DNA TGTGCCAGCACCGGGACTAGCTCGTACAATGAGCAGTTCTTC. Its translation is CASTGTSSYNEQFF.

The chain carries TRBV29-1 and TRBJ2-1; 9 bases align to TRBD2. The V gene's germline CDR1 is SQVTM and CDR2 ANQGSEA. The CDR3 is 17 residues long. Trimming took 8 bases from V and 6 from J; bases not matched to a gene: 20. The chain's CDR3 is CSSRGASGISATNEQFF. DNA for the CDR3: TGCAGCTCCCGCGGGGCTAGCGGGATTTCGGCTACCAATGAGCAGTTCTTC.

The chain has TRBV28 and TRBJ2-3; D unclear. Germline V lookup: CDR1 MDHEN, CDR2 SYDVKM. The germline V and J ends were trimmed by 3 bases and 3 bases, with 4 bases remaining between them. The CDR3 sequence is 12 residues long. The CDR3, as DNA: TGTGCCAGCAGTTTGATGACAGATACGCAGTATTTT. Amino acids: CASSLMTDTQYF.